These 22 T cell receptor beta chains share one sample of origin, sequenced in a study of cytomegalovirus exposure and HLA in healthy donors. The PCR contained 60 Vbeta and 13 Jbeta primers. Profiled with immunoSEQ multiplex PCR; TCRdb holds only in-frame clones, not every one. Of 200,000 or so clones in the sample, around 80% were seen once. Material for sequencing was PBMCs. The receptors were gathered from a male donor in good health and CMV-seronegative.

A word on this clone: The junction shows a germline mismatch at one end, possibly a read error. Other DNA sequences of this sample code for an identical CDR3. The genes are TRBV19 and TRBJ1-5; 9 nucleotides align to TRBD1. Germline V gene lookup returns CDR1 LNHDA and CDR2 SQIVND (reference sequence). This CDR3 spans 15 amino acids. The CDR3 protein is CASSPGQGRYQPQHF. The CDR3 region has the DNA TGTGCTAGTAGCCCGGGACAGGGACGTTACCAGCCCCAGCATTTT.

This clone was observed a handful of times. V and J are TRBV5-8 and TRBJ2-1; D is perhaps TRBD1 (5 bases). The CDR3 consists of 13 residues. V was clipped by 2 bases and J by 3 bases, with 6 bases between them. Germline V gene lookup returns CDR1 SGHTS and CDR2 YDEGEE. The CDR3 is CASSLQDYNEQFF. DNA for the CDR3: TGTGCCAGCAGCTTACAGGACTACAATGAGCAGTTCTTC. Full variable domain (outside the CDR3, taken from reference TRBV5-8 and TRBJ2-1): EAGVTQSPTHLIKTRGQQATLRCSPISGHTSVYWYQQALGLGLQFLLWYDEGEERNRGNFPPRFSGRQFPNYSSELNVNALELEDSALYLCASSLQDYNEQFFGPGTRLTVL.

The V call is TRBV27, the J call TRBJ1-2, with D possibly matching TRBD1 (5 bases). The germline gives CDR1 MNHEY, CDR2 SMNVEV (reference sequence). The CDR3 sequence is 13 residues long. V was clipped by 6 bases and J by 2 bases, with 10 bases between them. CDR3 region: CASRRDSNYGYTF. The CDR3 DNA sequence: TGTGCCAGCAGACGAGACAGCAACTATGGCTACACCTTC.

The V and J genes are TRBV5-1 and TRBJ2-5, with 9 bases fitting TRBD1. The ends lost 1 base at V and 5 bases at J; junction bases unmatched: 9. There are 16 residues in the CDR3. Germline V lookup: CDR1 SGHRS, CDR2 YFSETQ. The CDR3 reads CASSLYRDRESETQYF. CDR3 DNA sequence: TGCGCCAGCAGCTTGTACCGGGACAGGGAGTCGGAGACCCAGTACTTC.

The V call is TRBV5-4, the J call TRBJ2-5; TRBD1 might be the D (7 bases). Near its end, the DNA agrees better with TRBJ2-7, so the J call may be wrong. CDR3 size: 14 residues. Per the germline V gene, CDR1 is SGHNT and CDR2 is YYREEE (reference sequence). The CDR3 is CASSFLQGGDEQYF. The DNA for the CDR3 is TGTGCCAGCAGCTTTCTCCAGGGGGGTGACGAGCAGTACTTC.

The chain employs TRBV19 and TRBJ2-7; 9 bases are a match to TRBD2. The germline V gene has CDR1 LNHDA and CDR2 SQIVND (reference sequence). V shed 3 bases and J 2 bases; nucleotides not matched to a gene: 8. The CDR3 covers 16 residues. The CDR3 region has the DNA TGTGCCAGTAGTATTCACGCGTTAGCGGGAGCCTACGAGCAGTACTTC. This encodes CASSIHALAGAYEQYF.

The chain joins TRBV5-1 to TRBJ1-1, with 8 bases identical to TRBD1. Germline CDR1 and CDR2: SGHRS and YFSETQ. This CDR3 has 15 residues. With 4 bases clipped from V and 1 base from J, the junction kept 6 bases outside the gene matches. CDR3: CASSRGDRPNTEAFF. The DNA of the CDR3 is TGCGCCAGCAGCCGCGGGGACAGGCCGAACACTGAAGCTTTCTTT.

There are a few counts of this clone. The chain combines TRBV5-6 with TRBJ1-2; D is possibly TRBD1 (6 bases). Germline V gene lookup returns CDR1 SGHDT and CDR2 YYEEEE. This CDR3 comprises 12 residues. CDR3 residues: CASKLGGYGYTF. The CDR3 nucleotides read TGTGCTTCCAAGCTAGGGGGCTATGGCTACACCTTC.

This sequence joins TRBV7-9 and TRBJ2-1; weak D call: TRBD2 (5 bases). Deletions cut 1 base from V and 6 bases from J, with 13 bases between. CDR3 length: 15 amino acids. The germline V gene has CDR1 SEHNR and CDR2 FQNEAQ (reference sequence). DNA of the CDR3: TGTGCCAGCAGCTTAGTCCGGGGTTGGGGCAATGAGCAGTTCTTC. This codes for CASSLVRGWGNEQFF.

The rearrangement uses TRBV27 and TRBJ2-5, with D tentatively TRBD2 (6 bases). The closer fit of TRBJ2-7 to the DNA end suggests the J call may be wrong. From germline, CDR1 is MNHEY and CDR2 SMNVEV (reference sequence). This CDR3 spans 14 amino acids. The CDR3 region has the DNA TGTGCCAGCAGTTTAAGGGAGGCGGCCTACGAGCAGTACTTC. Translating it yields CASSLREAAYEQYF.

This clone has a handful of counts. The chain joins TRBV28 to TRBJ2-2, with no clear D. There are 13 residues in the CDR3. The germline V gene has CDR1 MDHEN and CDR2 SYDVKM. V was clipped by 7 bases and J by 4 bases, with 10 bases between them. The CDR3, as DNA: TGTGCCAGCACCTCTAGGCGCACCGGGGAGCTGTTTTTT. This encodes CASTSRRTGELFF.

This clone was recorded once. This chain uses TRBV7-9 with TRBJ2-2; D gene ambiguous. V was pared by 2 bases and J by 1 base, with 11 bases between. The CDR3 consists of 16 residues. CDR1 is SEHNR and CDR2 is FQNEAQ in the germline V gene (reference sequence). The chain's CDR3 is CASSLNKRGNTGELFF. The CDR3 DNA follows: TGTGCCAGCAGCTTAAACAAAAGAGGGAACACCGGGGAGCTGTTTTTT.

The V gene is TRBV23-1, the J gene TRBJ2-3, with TRBD1 matching over 10 bases. Being an ORF, TRBV23-1 has a function that is uncertain. V lost 4 bases, J lost 2 bases, and 3 bases stayed unmatched. This CDR3 has 15 residues. The CDR3 nucleotides read TGCGCCAGCAGTCCGGACAGGGGGATCACAGATACGCAGTATTTT. This gives the protein CASSPDRGITDTQYF.

CDR3 region: CASSPSGRNTDTQYF. DNA for the CDR3: TGTGCCAGCAGCCCAAGCGGGCGGAACACAGATACGCAGTATTTT. This chain uses TRBV7-2 with TRBJ2-3, with TRBD2 as a possible D gene (6 bases). Germline CDR1 SGHTA, CDR2 FQGNSA. Between the trimmed V and J ends, which lost 5 bases and 2 bases, there was a span of 14 bases. The CDR3 is made up of 15 amino acids.

V is TRBV7-7 and J is TRBJ2-1, with a possible D match to TRBD2 (5 bases). In germline, CDR1 is SSHAT, CDR2 FNYEAQ (reference sequence). V was clipped by 5 bases and J by 4 bases, with 15 bases between them. The CDR3 has 15 residues. CDR3 residues: CASSQDTTRYNEQFF. As DNA, the CDR3 is TGTGCCAGCAGCCAAGACACCACTAGATACAATGAGCAGTTCTTC.

In this sample, this clone turned up a few times. The rearrangement links TRBV19 to TRBJ1-3; a possible D gene is TRBD1 (6 bases). The CDR3 has 14 residues. Germline values: CDR1 LNHDA, CDR2 SQIVND (reference sequence). V lost 5 bases and J 1 base, leaving 9 bases between the germline ends. In nucleotides, the CDR3 is TGTGCCAGTAGTTCGACAGGTTCTGGAAACACCATATATTTT. Protein: CASSSTGSGNTIYF. The full variable domain, with the rest looked up from reference TRBV19 and TRBJ1-3, is DGGITQSPKYLFRKEGQNVTLSCEQNLNHDAMYWYRQDPGQGLRLIYYSQIVNDFQKGDIAEGYSVSREKKESFPLTVTSAQKNPTAFYLCASSSTGSGNTIYFGEGSWLTVV.

The V call is TRBV2, the J call TRBJ2-2, with 10 nucleotides matching TRBD1. Germline CDR1 reads SNHLY; CDR2 reads FYNNEI. This CDR3 contains 15 residues. V lost 5 bases, J lost 2 bases, and 2 bases stayed unmatched. CDR3 region: CASSWTGGNTGELFF. Written as DNA, the CDR3 is TGTGCCAGCAGTTGGACAGGGGGTAACACCGGGGAGCTGTTTTTT.

This chain links TRBV5-4 with TRBJ2-7; the match to TRBD2 covers 13 bases. With 5 bases clipped from V and 1 base from J, the junction kept 6 bases outside the gene matches. The CDR3 consists of 16 residues. The germline CDR1 and CDR2 sequences are SGHNT and YYREEE (reference sequence). The CDR3 loop reads CASRRTSGSVSYEQYF. In nucleotides, the CDR3 is TGTGCCAGCAGACGGACTAGCGGGAGTGTTTCCTACGAGCAGTACTTC.

This rearrangement joins TRBV5-8 to TRBJ1-5, with D tentatively TRBD1 (6 bases). CDR1 and CDR2 (germline): SGHTS, YDEGEE. V dropped 3 bases and J dropped 4 bases, with 14 bases sitting between them. The CDR3 consists of 15 residues. The CDR3 sequence: CASSSLAGTNQPQHF. The CDR3 bases are TGTGCCAGCAGCTCCCTTGCAGGGACAAATCAGCCCCAGCATTTT.

This clone showed up just a few times. The chain uses TRBV27 and TRBJ2-7; D is undetermined. The germline V gene encodes CDR1 MNHEY and CDR2 SMNVEV (reference sequence). V gave up 2 bases and J gave up 3 bases, with 17 bases separating them. The CDR3 extends over 16 amino acids. CDR3 residues: CASSLVARQPYYEQYF. For the CDR3, the DNA is TGTGCCAGCAGTTTAGTGGCGCGGCAGCCCTACTACGAGCAGTACTTC.

This chain connects TRBV5-1 to TRBJ2-7, with 7 bases fitting TRBD2. V shed 6 bases, J shed 1 base, and the junction held 7 bases outside the gene matches. This CDR3 is 14 amino acids long. The germline V gene has CDR1 SGHRS and CDR2 YFSETQ. Here the CDR3 DNA reads TGCGCCAGCACCGGTAGCGGGCTTTCCTACGAGCAGTACTTC. Residues: CASTGSGLSYEQYF.

CDR3 sequence: CASSMTAPPYEQYF. The CDR3 coding sequence is TGTGCCAGCAGCATGACAGCTCCCCCCTACGAGCAGTACTTC. The genes are TRBV7-9 and TRBJ2-7, with D possibly being TRBD1 (5 bases). Per germline, CDR1 SEHNR and CDR2 FQNEAQ (reference sequence). V was cut by 5 bases and J by 2 bases, with 13 bases left in between. The CDR3 runs 14 residues.